This TCR beta chain comes out of a study of early T cells in non-severe SARS-CoV-2 infection. Study-level information: RNA in bulk from unsorted whole blood was sequenced, and chains were unpaired.

The V end lost 1 base, the J end lost 3 bases, and 9 bases lay between the germline ends. This CDR3 is 14 amino acids long. CDR1 is GTSNPN, CDR2 SVGIG, per germline (reference sequence). The sample holds many counts of this clonotype. TCRdb reanalysed the 5' RACE reads using MiXCR and keeps one entry per CDR3 protein. The profile shows 43,000 or so distinct CDR3 sequences, 4% of them singletons. The V call is TRBV30, the J call TRBJ2-2, with D perhaps matching TRBD2 (6 bases). Source material: whole blood. The TCR was taken from an adult who was a healthcare worker with PCR-confirmed SARS-CoV-2 infection or an uninfected control (not recorded which). CDR3 sequence reads: CAWSAGVDTGELFF. Here the CDR3 DNA reads TGTGCCTGGAGTGCGGGAGTGGACACCGGGGAGCTGTTTTTT.